One sample yielded the 24 T cell receptor beta chains listed below, sequenced in a study of T cell clonality in common variable immunodeficiency. Sequencing used immunoSEQ multiplex PCR; TCRdb keeps in-frame clones, though not all of them. Observed in the sample are roughly 34,000 clones, none of them singletons. Sequences were obtained from peripheral blood mononuclear cells. These receptors were obtained from a person between 18 and 75 years old in good health.

This clone was counted ten times or more. Partial CDR3 DNA: TGCAGTGCTAGAGATCCTAAAAGCGGAGGCTCCTACAATGAG. This encodes CSARDPKSGGSYNE. The entire CDR3 protein is CSARDPKSGGSYNEQFF. The chain has TRBV20-1 and TRBJ2-1; the D gene is possibly TRBD2 (5 bases). Coverage ceases 3 residues before the CDR3 finishes, and the germline J gene fills in the end. Between the trimmed V and J ends, which lost 0 bases and 0 bases, there was a span of 15 bases. Looked up from germline, CDR1 is DFQATT and CDR2 is SNEGSKA (reference sequence). The CDR3 extends over 17 amino acids.

In this sample, this clone turned up many times. The read comes to an end 3 residues before the CDR3 does, leaving the germline J gene to fill in the end. The chain joins TRBV7-2 to TRBJ1-2; 10 nucleotides align to TRBD1. Germline CDR1 SGHTA, CDR2 FQGNSA. The CDR3 covers 15 residues. CDR3 region: CASSEPGQGRVGYTF. The DNA read from the CDR3 is TGTGCCAGCAGCGAACCGGGACAGGGGCGCGTCGGC. Filled out from reference TRBV7-2 and TRBJ1-2, the complete variable domain reads GAGVSQSPSNKVTEKGKDVELRCDPISGHTALYWYRQSLGQGLEFLIYFQGNSAPDKSGLPSDRFSAERTGGSVSTLTIQRTQQEDSAVYLCASSEPGQGRVGYTFGSGTRLTVV.

There are many counts of this clone. Sequencing ends 3 residues short of the CDR3 end; the germline J gene provides the rest. The rearrangement links TRBV7-8 to TRBJ1-6; D ambiguous. The CDR3 extends over 15 amino acids. Germline V gene data show CDR1 as SGHVS and CDR2 as FQNEAQ. The V and J ends lost 3 bases and 3 bases respectively, with 9 bases between them. CDR3 residues: CASSLTRGYNSPLHF. The CDR3 bases that were read are TGTGCCAGCAGCTTGACCCGCGGCTATAATTCACCC.

This clone was counted ten times or more. The junction does not match germline at one end; this may be a read error. The read terminates 3 residues ahead of where the CDR3 ends, so the germline J gene completes it. This chain joins TRBV4-2 and TRBJ2-2; 8 bases align to TRBD1. Germline V gives CDR1 LGHNA, CDR2 YNFKEQ. The CDR3 has 14 residues. The CDR3 is CASSLDRESGELFF. CDR3 DNA, as far as it was read: TGCGCCAGCAGCCTGGACAGGGAATCCGGGGAG.

This clone was detected many times. The read stops 3 residues short of the end of the CDR3; the missing end is completed from the germline J gene. The chain links TRBV20-1 to TRBJ1-6; D might be TRBD1 (5 bases). CDR3 length: 14 residues. Germline CDR1 and CDR2: DFQATT and SNEGSKA (reference sequence). Deletions cut 3 bases from V and 5 bases from J, with 11 bases between. The DNA read from the CDR3 is TGCAGTGCTAGTATGGCCAGGGATAATTCACCC. This translates into CSASMARDNSP. The full CDR3 is CSASMARDNSPLHF.

This clone has ten or more counts. The read halts 3 residues ahead of the CDR3 end, with the missing end drawn from the germline J gene. This sample includes further DNA sequences coding for the same CDR3. This rearrangement joins TRBV9 to TRBJ2-3; 14 bases line up with TRBD2. The length of the CDR3 is 16 residues. Germline loops: CDR1 SGDLS, CDR2 YYNGEE. Losses at the gene ends were 5 bases for V and 5 bases for J; bases not matched to a gene: 7. The CDR3: CASSGTSGSWEDTQYF. The part of the CDR3 DNA that was read is TGTGCCAGCAGTGGGACTAGCGGGAGCTGGGAAGATACG.

This clone was found many times. Read data end 3 residues before the CDR3 end; the end is taken from the germline J gene. The chain is built from TRBV5-4 and TRBJ1-1, with D possibly TRBD1 on 6 matching bases. CDR3 length: 13 amino acids. Germline lookup yields CDR1 SGHNT and CDR2 YYREEE (reference sequence). This CDR3 reads CASSLTAGAEAFF. CDR3 bases read: TGTGCCAGCAGCTTGACAGCAGGGGCCGAA.

This clone has at least ten counts. The sequenced part of the CDR3 DNA is TGTGCCAGCAGCGTACGGACAGGGGACACTGAA. This sequence encodes CASSVRTGDTE. Given in full, the CDR3 is CASSVRTGDTEAFF. The chain recombines TRBV5-4 with TRBJ1-1; 9 positions match TRBD1. The read halts 3 residues ahead of the CDR3 end, with the missing end drawn from the germline J gene. The CDR3 has 14 residues. The V segment lost 4 bases and the J segment 3 bases; nucleotides outside the gene matches: 4. Germline V CDR1 and CDR2: SGHNT, YYREEE (reference sequence).

This clone was recorded many times. The junction differs from germline at one of its ends, possibly a read error. The read terminates 3 residues ahead of where the CDR3 ends, so the germline J gene completes it. The chain combines TRBV7-2 with TRBJ1-2, with D uncertain. The CDR3 runs 14 residues. Germline CDR1 is SGHTA and CDR2 is FQGNSA. CDR3 loop: CASSYNVIFYGYTF. CDR3 DNA, as far as it was read: TGTGCCAGCAGCTATAACGTGATTTTCTATGGT.

This clone was detected many times. The read ends 3 residues early relative to the CDR3; the germline J gene fills the gap. The J gene is TRBJ1-1, the V gene TRBV7-2; TRBD1 might be the D (6 bases). Germline CDR1 and CDR2: SGHTA and FQGNSA. The CDR3 loop spans 13 amino acids. The sequenced CDR3 bases are TGTGCCAGCAGCTTACCCCCACAGGGTGGC. Translation: CASSLPPQGG. In full, the CDR3 is CASSLPPQGGAFF.

This clone appeared many times. The DNA ends 3 residues before the CDR3 does, and the rest of the CDR3 is filled in from the germline J gene. The chain couples TRBV27 to TRBJ2-2; 8 positions match TRBD2. Germline values: CDR1 MNHEY, CDR2 SMNVEV (reference sequence). The CDR3 totals 14 residues. V lost 7 bases and J lost 7; bases outside the gene matches: 8. This CDR3 reads CASTRAGGHGELFF. Partial CDR3 DNA: TGTGCCAGCACGAGGGCGGGAGGCCACGGGGAG.

This clone showed up many times. From the germline J gene comes the end of the CDR3, since the read stops 3 residues before it. The rearrangement uses TRBV7-2 and TRBJ2-3, with 7 nucleotides matching TRBD1. The germline V gene encodes CDR1 SGHTA and CDR2 FQGNSA. V dropped 6 bases and J dropped 0; count of bases not matched to a gene: 6. This CDR3 spans 15 amino acids. The CDR3 loop is CASSLDRPSTDTQYF. The part of the CDR3 DNA that was read is TGTGCCAGCAGTCTGGACAGGCCAAGCACAGATACG.

This clone was observed at least ten times. The missing CDR3 end, 3 residues past where the read stops, is filled in from the germline J gene. The chain has TRBV18 and TRBJ2-5; TRBD1 agrees at 10 bases. V shed 3 bases and J 5 bases; nucleotides not matched to a gene: 0. This CDR3 is built from 13 residues. Per germline, CDR1 KGHSH and CDR2 LQKENI. CDR3 bases read: TGTGCCAGCTCACCGGGACAGGGGGAGACC. It codes for CASSPGQGET. The whole CDR3 reads CASSPGQGETQYF.

This clone was observed many times. The CDR3 end lies 3 residues beyond the end of the read and is filled in from the germline J gene. The chain combines TRBV5-1 with TRBJ1-1, with D possibly TRBD1 on 5 matching bases. The CDR3 spans 14 residues. The ends were cut back, 6 bases at V and 6 bases at J, with 18 bases in the middle. Germline loops: CDR1 SGHRS, CDR2 YFSETQ. The CDR3 reads CASTRGGGLSEAFF. CDR3 bases read: TGCGCCAGCACCCGCGGGGGGGGGTTGTCTGAA.

This clone was recorded at least ten times. The DNA read from the CDR3 is TGCGCCAGCAGCTTGGCCGGGACAGGGGAGGAAAAA. This encodes CASSLAGTGEEK. The full CDR3 protein is CASSLAGTGEEKLFF. V is TRBV5-1 and J is TRBJ1-4, with 10 bases that match TRBD1. The read is 3 residues too short to cover the CDR3 end, so that end is filled in from the germline J gene. The CDR3 sequence is 15 residues long. V dropped 0 bases and J dropped 8; count of bases not matched to a gene: 4. CDR1 and CDR2 from the germline V gene are SGHRS and YFSETQ.

Ten or more counts support this clone. The read is 3 residues too short to cover the CDR3 end, so that end is filled in from the germline J gene. The V gene is TRBV5-4, the J gene TRBJ2-3, with 7 bases identical to TRBD2. Germline CDR1 SGHNT, CDR2 YYREEE (reference sequence). The CDR3 loop spans 14 amino acids. Trimming took 4 bases from V and 2 from J; bases not matched to a gene: 4. CDR3 residues: CASSAGTNTDTQYF. CDR3 DNA (partial): TGTGCCAGCAGCGCCGGGACTAACACAGATACG.

This clone was recorded many times. CDR3 amino acids: CSAEGAHTDTQYF. Incomplete CDR3 DNA: TGCAGTGCCGAGGGGGCGCACACAGATACG. The chain is built from TRBV20-1 and TRBJ2-3; 7 bases are a match to TRBD1. The read halts 3 residues ahead of the CDR3 end, with the missing end drawn from the germline J gene. J was trimmed by 2 bases and V by 6 bases; bases with no gene match: 5. In germline, CDR1 is DFQATT, CDR2 SNEGSKA (reference sequence). The CDR3 length is 13 residues.

This clone was recorded many times. The CDR3 bases that were read are TGTGCCAGCAGTGAAATGGGCGGGAGGGCCGGAAATGAG. It encodes CASSEMGGRAGNE. The whole CDR3 protein reads CASSEMGGRAGNEQFF. The rearrangement uses TRBV2 and TRBJ2-1; the match to TRBD2 covers 9 bases. Read coverage stops 3 residues before the CDR3 terminus; the germline J gene supplies the remainder. CDR3 length equals 16 residues. The germline CDR1 and CDR2 sequences are SNHLY and FYNNEI. Trimming cost V 2 bases and J 7 bases; bases outside gene matches: 9. Complete variable domain (other parts from reference TRBV2 and TRBJ2-1): EPEVTQTPSHQVTQMGQEVILRCVPISNHLYFYWYRQILGQKVEFLVSFYNNEISEKSEIFDDQFSVERPDGSNFTLKIRSTKLEDSAMYFCASSEMGGRAGNEQFFGPGTRLTVL.

Comments on this clone: The read comes to an end 3 residues before the CDR3 does, leaving the germline J gene to fill in the end. The rearrangement uses TRBV7-2 and TRBJ1-2; the D is unclear. The CDR3 spans 12 residues. Germline-derived CDR1 and CDR2 are SGHTA and FQGNSA. The CDR3: CASSSRTDTYTF. Incomplete CDR3 DNA: TGTGCCAGCAGCTCTCGCACAGATACC.

This clone was picked up many times. Sequencing ends 3 residues short of the CDR3 end; the germline J gene provides the rest. The chain employs TRBV14 and TRBJ2-2; no clear D. Per germline, CDR1 SGHDN and CDR2 FVKESK. This CDR3 is 16 amino acids long. V lost 2 bases, J lost 5 bases, and 15 bases lay in between. The chain's CDR3 is CASSQSSSLTTGELFF. The covered CDR3 bases are TGTGCCAGCAGCCAATCTTCTTCACTAACTACCGGGGAG.

This clone was observed a handful of times. The sequenced fragment ends 3 residues before the CDR3 boundary, so the rest is inferred from the germline J gene. V is TRBV5-1 and J is TRBJ1-2; TRBD1 aligns across 8 bases. Germline V gene lookup returns CDR1 SGHRS and CDR2 YFSETQ. This CDR3 spans 16 amino acids. Losses at the gene ends were 5 bases for V and 4 bases for J; bases not matched to a gene: 13. The CDR3 DNA, read in part, is TGCGCCAGCAGTTTTATGCCGGGACAGGTGGTCTATGGC. It yields the protein CASSFMPGQVVYG. The complete CDR3 protein is CASSFMPGQVVYGYTF.

This clone was seen repeatedly, ten times or more. The CDR3 bases that were read are TGTGCCAGCAGTGAAATGTACTGGACC. It yields the protein CASSEMYWT. The CDR3 in its entirety is CASSEMYWTQYF. V gene TRBV2 combines with J gene TRBJ2-5; unclear D gene. Read coverage stops 3 residues before the CDR3 terminus; the germline J gene supplies the remainder. From germline, CDR1 is SNHLY and CDR2 FYNNEI. The CDR3 contains 12 residues. Trimming pared 2 bases from V and 7 bases from J, leaving 8 bases between. The full variable domain, completed using reference TRBV2 and TRBJ2-5, is EPEVTQTPSHQVTQMGQEVILRCVPISNHLYFYWYRQILGQKVEFLVSFYNNEISEKSEIFDDQFSVERPDGSNFTLKIRSTKLEDSAMYFCASSEMYWTQYFGPGTRLLVL.

This clone was seen at least ten times. The CDR3 is cut off 3 residues early in the read; its end comes from the germline J gene. V and J are TRBV2 and TRBJ1-2; D is undetermined. V was clipped by 4 bases and J by 4 bases, with 10 bases between them. This CDR3 has 13 amino acids. The germline gives CDR1 SNHLY, CDR2 FYNNEI. Here the CDR3 reads CASSVQPPYGYTF. Incomplete CDR3 DNA: TGTGCCAGCAGTGTACAGCCACCCTATGGC.

This clone was counted ten times or more. The DNA ends 3 residues before the CDR3 does, and the rest of the CDR3 is filled in from the germline J gene. The chain recombines TRBV18 with TRBJ1-6, with 10 bases that match TRBD1. CDR1 is KGHSH, CDR2 LQKENI, per germline. The J segment lost 8 bases and the V segment lost 5 bases, leaving 9 bases of the junction unmatched. There are 16 residues in the CDR3. CDR3 DNA, as far as it was read: TGTGCCAGCTCATCGGGACAGGGGCTTCGGGATTCACCC. It encodes CASSSGQGLRDSP. The whole CDR3 sequence is CASSSGQGLRDSPLHF. The whole variable domain, remainder taken from reference TRBV18 and TRBJ1-6, is NAGVMQNPRHLVRRRGQEARLRCSPMKGHSHVYWYRQLPEEGLKFMVYLQKENIIDESGMPKERFSAEFPKEGPSILRIQQVVRGDSAAYFCASSSGQGLRDSPLHFGNGTRLTVT.